Shown below are 3 T cell receptor beta chains from a single sample sequenced in a study of cytomegalovirus exposure and HLA in healthy donors. With 60 Vbeta and 13 Jbeta primers, the PCR was carried out. Method: immunoSEQ multiplex PCR; TCRdb's copy keeps in-frame clones and lacks some. The table records 65,000 to 85,000 clones, about four fifths of them present only once. The specimen sequenced was PBMCs. The receptors shown here come from a woman between 45 and 60 years old in good health and CMV-seronegative.

This CDR3 is CASSLNGGQETQYF. The CDR3 nucleotides read TGCGCCAGCAGCTTGAACGGGGGGCAAGAGACCCAGTACTTC. V is TRBV5-1 and J is TRBJ2-5; 7 bases are a match to TRBD2. After removal of 1 base from V and 2 bases from J, the junction contained 2 bases not matched to a gene. CDR1 is SGHRS and CDR2 is YFSETQ in the germline V gene. This CDR3 is 14 amino acids long.

The chain links TRBV2 to TRBJ2-2; D not certain. V lost 5 bases and J 6 bases, leaving 13 bases between the germline ends. Germline V CDR1 and CDR2: SNHLY, FYNNEI. The CDR3 is 14 residues long. The chain's CDR3 is CASSPITVSGELFF. The CDR3 DNA reads as TGTGCCAGCAGTCCGATTACGGTATCCGGGGAGCTGTTTTTT. The variable domain in full, with the rest retrieved from reference TRBV2 and TRBJ2-2, is EPEVTQTPSHQVTQMGQEVILRCVPISNHLYFYWYRQILGQKVEFLVSFYNNEISEKSEIFDDQFSVERPDGSNFTLKIRSTKLEDSAMYFCASSPITVSGELFFGEGSRLTVL.

V usage is TRBV7-9 and J usage is TRBJ2-1, with 8 bases matching TRBD1. The J segment lost 6 bases and the V segment lost 4 bases, leaving 8 bases of the junction unmatched. Germline values: CDR1 SEHNR, CDR2 FQNEAQ (reference sequence). The CDR3 extends over 15 amino acids. The CDR3 loop is CASSSDRVKGNEQFF. DNA of the CDR3: TGTGCCAGCAGCTCGGACAGGGTAAAAGGCAATGAGCAGTTCTTC.